This T cell receptor (beta chain) stems from a study of blood T cell repertoires in COVID-19 (dated by TCRdb to 2018 to 2020). Notes on the research overall: The collaborator samples originated in the United States, Italy and Spain and spanned the acute and convalescent phases of COVID-19. The prospective study material was composed of cDNA or gDNA derived from T cells, B-cell-depleted T cells, or PBMCs. The dataset comprised deeply sampled blood TCRbeta repertoires from subjects exposed to, actively infected with, or recovered from COVID-19. The repertoires were released in a freely available public database intended as a resource for research on the immune response to SARS-CoV-2. Samples were obtained from the ongoing ImmuneRACE study (first 160 participants) and from over a thousand subjects provided by 6 global collaborators. A de-identified subject ID, COVID-19 status, age in years and sex were almost always included in the sample metadata. Where HLA class I and class II types were available, the types were taken from metadata supplied by the sample provider, not from assay-based typing. General study outcomes and caveats: How much clinical and demographic metadata was included differed by source and by participant, and the metadata was provided uncurated.

The germline V gene encodes CDR1 KGHSH and CDR2 LQKENI. Inclusive of the bounding cysteine and phenylalanine, the CDR3 is 16 residues long. Only CDR3 DNA is held: 48 bases, read in frame from base 1. The V end gives up 4 bases and the J end 3 bases, leaving 7 bases in the junction not matched to a gene. Enrolling through a virtual design, the prospective study's participants ranged in age from roughly 18 to 95 years and lived across roughly 24 United States geographic areas. In the prospective study, cohorts were assigned on the basis of participant-reported clinical history obtained from a screening survey and a study questionnaire. For ImmuneRACE Cohort 3, a participant was defined as recovered based on two consecutive negative NP/OP PCR tests, clearance by a healthcare professional, or resolution of symptoms. Each participant in the prospective study had whole blood, serum and a nasopharyngeal or oropharyngeal swab collected by mobile phlebotomists. Over an approximately two-month period, participants in the prospective study had the option of providing additional blood draws and questionnaires. Blood samples from the prospective study were shipped frozen or at room temperature prior to DNA extraction.

This clone was seen once. The clone's antigen remains unknown. Base-call qualities are not available, and no considerably larger clone is one nucleotide away. The immunoSEQ Assay, a bias-controlled multiplex PCR, was used to amplify TCRbeta CDR3 regions from genomic DNA. The original methods were these. The number of nucleated cells in each sample was estimated from the amplification of reference gene primers within the assay. To quantify the absolute abundance of each unique TCRbeta CDR3 rearrangement, sequence reads were collapsed and filtered. For each sample, productive Simpson clonality was calculated as the square root of Simpson's diversity index across productive rearrangements. Not all clones reach the TCRdb copy of this immuneACCESS table, which keeps in-frame sequences only. Checked studies attribute under half of the gap to unresolved V genes and leave the rest unexplained. The V and J calls and the clone size are those of that table, but D and trimming were determined from the DNA. The sample table shows around 230,000 clones, and around four fifths are seen once. The biggest ten clones account for around 8.8% of the sample.

The rearrangement combines TRBV18 with TRBJ2-1; 9 central nucleotides agree with TRBD2. Material for sequencing was PBMCs or T cells enriched from blood (not recorded which). The TCR originated in a man aged 35 to 55 who had recovered from COVID-19. In nucleotide form, the sequence is TGTGCCAGCTCACATGGCGGGGGGGTACTCTACAATGAGCAGTTCTTC. Its amino acids are CASSHGGGVLYNEQFF.